The 12 T cell receptor beta chains below come from one sample, sequenced in a study of tumor and adjacent non-tumor tissue in lung cancer. TCRbeta libraries were built with three rounds of nested PCR, modified from ARM-PCR. TCRdb ran MiXCR on the multiplex PCR reads and lists one entry per CDR3 protein. This table holds 100,000 or so distinct CDR3 sequences, 80% found once. RNA was extracted from bulk tissue without any cell sorting. Distant lung tissue was collected more than 3 cm away from the tumor edge. Sequenced input: distant non-tumor lung tissue. The receptors originated from a man between 60 and 75 years old with small cell lung cancer.

The chain couples TRBV5-1 to TRBJ2-1, with 8 bases fitting TRBD2. In germline, CDR1 is SGHRS, CDR2 YFSETQ. There are 17 residues in the CDR3. With 8 bases clipped from V and 4 bases from J, the junction kept 17 bases outside the gene matches. The CDR3 DNA follows: TGCGCCAGTAACACTGTGGAACGGCTAGCGGGTTACAATGAGCAGTTCTTC. This translates into CASNTVERLAGYNEQFF.

To note about this clonotype: Since the CDR3 does not end with the conserved phenylalanine or tryptophan, this likely comes from a read error. This chain uses TRBV29-1 with TRBJ1-2; D is uncertain. CDR1 and CDR2 (germline): SQVTM, ANQGSEA. This CDR3 spans 12 amino acids. As DNA, the CDR3 is TGCAGCGTTGAAGGGCTTAACCATGGCTACACCTTG. It yields the protein CSVEGLNHGYTL.

Notes on this clonotype: A much larger clonotype is one base distant, so this may be a read error. This chain links TRBV20-1 with TRBJ2-3, with TRBD2 matching over 11 bases. The germline V gene has CDR1 DFQATT and CDR2 SNEGSKA (reference sequence). V lost 7 bases to trimming and J lost 3 bases; unmatched junction nucleotides: 21. The CDR3 contains 19 residues. The CDR3 protein is CSVVGLTSGTGRGTDTQYF. The CDR3 DNA sequence: TGCAGTGTAGTGGGTTTGACTAGCGGGACCGGTCGGGGGACAGATACGCAGTATTTT.

On this clonotype: One end of the junction does not line up with germline, which may come from a read error. The rearrangement uses TRBV13 and TRBJ1-6; D gene ambiguous. Germline CDR1 and CDR2: PRHDT and FYEKMQ (reference sequence). The CDR3 has 17 residues. The CDR3 reads CASRQNDGSSYNSLLHF. The CDR3 DNA reads TGTGCCAGTAGACAAAACGACGGAAGCTCCTATAATTCACTCCTCCACTTT.

A note on this clonotype: Because it lacks the conserved phenylalanine or tryptophan at the end, this CDR3 is likely a read error. The rearrangement joins TRBV6-1 to TRBJ2-1; no clear D gene. Germline CDR1 is MNHNS and CDR2 is SASEGT. V was cut by 3 bases and J by 0 bases, with 9 bases left in between. This CDR3 contains 15 residues. CDR3 DNA sequence: TGTGCCAGCAGTGACACCCAAAGCTCCTACAATGAGCAGTTCTCG. Translating it yields CASSDTQSSYNEQFS.

This sequence joins TRBV12-3 or TRBV12-4 and TRBJ2-1; 7 bases map to TRBD2. V lost 9 bases, J lost 6 bases, and 14 bases stayed unmatched. The length of the CDR3 is 15 residues. The CDR3 loop reads CASSPTSWGINEQFF. DNA of the CDR3: TGTGCCAGTAGTCCGACTAGCTGGGGGATCAATGAGCAGTTCTTC.

The CDR3 is CDSSSGSPYNSPLHF. CDR3 bases: TGTGATAGCAGTTCGGGAAGCCCCTATAATTCACCCCTCCACTTT. The chain is built from TRBV28 and TRBJ1-6; D is undetermined. The germline V gene has CDR1 MDHEN and CDR2 SYDVKM. The CDR3 length is 15 residues.

Ten or more counts support this clonotype. V is TRBV7-8 and J is TRBJ2-1; 7 bases match TRBD1. The V segment lost 5 bases and the J segment 7 bases; nucleotides outside the gene matches: 8. Germline V lookup: CDR1 SGHVS, CDR2 FQNEAQ. The CDR3 is 14 amino acids. DNA for the CDR3: TGTGCCAGCAGCCAGAGAGACAGGGTTAATGAGCAGTTCTTC. It yields the protein CASSQRDRVNEQFF.

This clonotype came up many times. The chain employs TRBV12-3 or TRBV12-4 and TRBJ2-1; 8 nucleotides match TRBD2. The CDR3 covers 15 residues. J lost 10 bases, V lost 2 bases, and 10 bases had no gene match. CDR3 residues: CASSLYQRESGEQFF. The CDR3 DNA is TGTGCCAGCAGTTTATATCAGCGGGAGAGCGGGGAGCAGTTCTTC.

In the case of this clonotype: A much larger clone lies one base from this, so it may be a read error. This chain uses TRBV28 with TRBJ2-1; TRBD2 aligns across 11 bases. Germline CDR1 reads MDHEN; CDR2 reads SYDVKM. This CDR3 spans 16 amino acids. The CDR3 is CASRPPGLAEYNGQFF. In DNA form, the CDR3 reads TGTGCCAGCAGACCACCGGGACTAGCGGAGTACAATGGGCAGTTCTTC.

In this sample, this clonotype turned up many times. This chain uses TRBV2 with TRBJ1-2; D is unclear. Germline assignment: CDR1 SNHLY and CDR2 FYNNEI. V shed 8 bases and J shed 0 bases, with 10 bases lying between them. This CDR3 has 13 residues. This chain's CDR3 is CASGKQSNYGYTF. The CDR3 bases are TGTGCCAGCGGCAAACAATCTAACTATGGCTACACCTTC. The full variable domain, its missing parts supplied by reference TRBV2 and TRBJ1-2, is EPEVTQTPSHQVTQMGQEVILRCVPISNHLYFYWYRQILGQKVEFLVSFYNNEISEKSEIFDDQFSVERPDGSNFTLKIRSTKLEDSAMYFCASGKQSNYGYTFGSGTRLTVV.

This chain uses TRBV6-5 with TRBJ2-5, with D possibly called TRBD1 or TRBD2 (6 bases each). CDR3 length: 15 amino acids. Germline CDR1 reads MNHEY; CDR2 reads SVGAGI. V shed 7 bases and J shed 10 bases, with 25 bases lying between them. Here the CDR3 reads CASTLTPGHGGIQYF. The CDR3 DNA reads as TGTGCCAGCACCTTAACCCCGGGACATGGAGGGATCCAGTACTTC.